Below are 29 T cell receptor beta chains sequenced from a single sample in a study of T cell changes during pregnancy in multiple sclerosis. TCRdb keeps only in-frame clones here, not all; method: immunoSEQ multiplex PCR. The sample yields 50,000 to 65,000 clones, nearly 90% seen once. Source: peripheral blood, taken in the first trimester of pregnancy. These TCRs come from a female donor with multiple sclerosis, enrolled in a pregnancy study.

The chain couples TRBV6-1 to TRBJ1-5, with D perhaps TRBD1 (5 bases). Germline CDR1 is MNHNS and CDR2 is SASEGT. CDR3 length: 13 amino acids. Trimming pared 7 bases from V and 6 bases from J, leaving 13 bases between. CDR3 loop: CASTGGLAQPQHF. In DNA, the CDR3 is TGTGCCAGCACGGGGGGGTTGGCTCAGCCCCAGCATTTT.

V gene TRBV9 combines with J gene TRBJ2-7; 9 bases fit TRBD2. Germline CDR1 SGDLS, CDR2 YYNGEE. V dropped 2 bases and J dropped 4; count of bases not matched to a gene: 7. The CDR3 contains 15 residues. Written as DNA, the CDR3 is TGTGCCAGCAGCGTTGGAATTACTAGCGGGTACGAGCAGTACTTC. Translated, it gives CASSVGITSGYEQYF.

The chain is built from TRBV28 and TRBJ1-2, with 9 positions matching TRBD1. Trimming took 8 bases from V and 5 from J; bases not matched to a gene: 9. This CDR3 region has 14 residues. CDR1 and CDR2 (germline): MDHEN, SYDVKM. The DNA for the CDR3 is TGTGCCAGCTCTAGGCCCGGGACAGGGTATGGCTACACCTTC. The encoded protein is CASSRPGTGYGYTF.

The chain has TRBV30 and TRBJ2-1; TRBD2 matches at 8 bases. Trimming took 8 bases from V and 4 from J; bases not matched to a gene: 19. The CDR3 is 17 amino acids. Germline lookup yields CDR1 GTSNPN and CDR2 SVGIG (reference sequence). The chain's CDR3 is CAHVRAGGQVGYNEQFF. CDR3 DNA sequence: TGTGCCCATGTTAGGGCGGGAGGTCAGGTGGGTTACAATGAGCAGTTCTTC.

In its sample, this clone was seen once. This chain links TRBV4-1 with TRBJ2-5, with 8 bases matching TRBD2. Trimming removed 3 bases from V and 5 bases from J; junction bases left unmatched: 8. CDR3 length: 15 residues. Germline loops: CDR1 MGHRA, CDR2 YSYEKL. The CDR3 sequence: CASSHLSGDGETQYF. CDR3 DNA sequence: TGCGCCAGCAGCCACCTTAGCGGGGACGGGGAGACCCAGTACTTC.

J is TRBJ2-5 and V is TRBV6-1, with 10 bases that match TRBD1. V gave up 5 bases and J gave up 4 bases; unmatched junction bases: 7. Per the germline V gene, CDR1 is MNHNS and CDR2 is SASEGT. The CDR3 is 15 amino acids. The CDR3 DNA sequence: TGTGCCAGCAGTCCACAGACAGGGGGCGGAGAGACCCAGTACTTC. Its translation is CASSPQTGGGETQYF.

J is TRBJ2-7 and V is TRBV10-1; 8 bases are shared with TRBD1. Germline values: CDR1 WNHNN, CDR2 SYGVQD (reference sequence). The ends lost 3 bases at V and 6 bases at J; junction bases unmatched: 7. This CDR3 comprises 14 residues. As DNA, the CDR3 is TGCGCCAGCAGTGAATATCAGGGGGCGAGCGAGCAGTACTTC. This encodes CASSEYQGASEQYF.

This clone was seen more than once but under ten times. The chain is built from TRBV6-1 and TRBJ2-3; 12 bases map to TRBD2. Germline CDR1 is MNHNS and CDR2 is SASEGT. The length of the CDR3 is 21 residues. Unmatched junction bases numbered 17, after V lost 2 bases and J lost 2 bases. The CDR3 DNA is TGTGCCAGCAGTGAACTGCCTACTAGCGGGAGGCTAGCGTCCTTCACAGATACGCAGTATTTT. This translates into CASSELPTSGRLASFTDTQYF.

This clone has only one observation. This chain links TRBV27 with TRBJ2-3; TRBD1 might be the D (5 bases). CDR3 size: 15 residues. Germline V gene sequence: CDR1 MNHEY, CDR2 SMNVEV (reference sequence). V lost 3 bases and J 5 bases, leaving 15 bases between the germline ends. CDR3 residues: CASSFGQQGLDTQYF. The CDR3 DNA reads TGTGCCAGCAGTTTTGGCCAGCAGGGTTTAGATACGCAGTATTTT.

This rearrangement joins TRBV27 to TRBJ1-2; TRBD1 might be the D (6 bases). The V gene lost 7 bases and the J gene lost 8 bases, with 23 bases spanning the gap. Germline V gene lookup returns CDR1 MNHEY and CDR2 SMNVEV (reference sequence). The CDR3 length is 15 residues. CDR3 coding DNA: TGTGCCAGCACCCTACGTGGACAGAACCTGGGAGGCTACACCTTC. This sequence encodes CASTLRGQNLGGYTF.

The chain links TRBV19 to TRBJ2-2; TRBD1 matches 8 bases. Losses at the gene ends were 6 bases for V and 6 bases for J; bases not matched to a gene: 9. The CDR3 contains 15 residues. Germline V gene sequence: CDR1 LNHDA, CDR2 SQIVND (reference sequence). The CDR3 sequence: CASRSDREPSGELFF. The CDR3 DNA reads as TGTGCCAGTAGATCGGACAGGGAACCGTCCGGGGAGCTGTTTTTT.

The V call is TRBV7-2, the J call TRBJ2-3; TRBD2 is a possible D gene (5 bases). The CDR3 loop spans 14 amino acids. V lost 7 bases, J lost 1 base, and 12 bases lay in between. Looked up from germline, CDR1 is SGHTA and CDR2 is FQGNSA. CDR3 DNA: TGTGCCAGCAACGAGGTGGGAGGCACAGATACGCAGTATTTT. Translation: CASNEVGGTDTQYF.

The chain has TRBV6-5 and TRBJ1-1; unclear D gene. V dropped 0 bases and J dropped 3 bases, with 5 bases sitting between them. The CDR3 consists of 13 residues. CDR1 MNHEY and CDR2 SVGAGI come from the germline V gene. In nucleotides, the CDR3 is TGTGCCAGCAGTTACTCGAGGGACACTGAAGCTTTCTTT. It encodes CASSYSRDTEAFF.

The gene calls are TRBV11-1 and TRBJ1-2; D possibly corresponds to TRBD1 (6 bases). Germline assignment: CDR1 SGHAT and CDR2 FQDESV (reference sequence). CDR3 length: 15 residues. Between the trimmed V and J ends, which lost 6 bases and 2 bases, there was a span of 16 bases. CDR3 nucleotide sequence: TGTGCCAGCAGGCAGCTCCCAGGGGACAACTATGGCTACACCTTC. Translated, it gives CASRQLPGDNYGYTF.

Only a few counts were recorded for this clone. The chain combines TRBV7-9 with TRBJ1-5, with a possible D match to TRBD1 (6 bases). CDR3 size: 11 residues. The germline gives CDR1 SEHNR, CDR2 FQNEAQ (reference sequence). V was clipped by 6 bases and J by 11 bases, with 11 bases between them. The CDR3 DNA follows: TGTGCCAGCAGTCTAGGGGGTACCCAGCATTTT. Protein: CASSLGGTQHF. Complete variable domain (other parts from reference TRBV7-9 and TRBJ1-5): DTGVSQNPRHKITKRGQNVTFRCDPISEHNRLYWYRQTLGQGPEFLTYFQNEAQLEKSRLLSDRFSAERPKGSFSTLEIQRTEQGDSAMYLCASSLGGTQHFGDGTRLSIL.

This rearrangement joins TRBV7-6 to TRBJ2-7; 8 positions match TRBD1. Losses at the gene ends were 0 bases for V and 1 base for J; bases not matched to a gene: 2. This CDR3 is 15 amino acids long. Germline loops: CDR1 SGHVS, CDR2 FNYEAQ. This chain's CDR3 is CASSLAWTGSYEQYF. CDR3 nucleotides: TGTGCCAGCAGCTTAGCGTGGACAGGGTCCTACGAGCAGTACTTC.

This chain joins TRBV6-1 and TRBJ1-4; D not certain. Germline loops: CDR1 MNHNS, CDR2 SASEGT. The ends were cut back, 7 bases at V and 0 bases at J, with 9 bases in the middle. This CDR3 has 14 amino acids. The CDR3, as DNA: TGTGCCAGCACCGAACAACCAACTAATGAAAAACTGTTTTTT. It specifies CASTEQPTNEKLFF.

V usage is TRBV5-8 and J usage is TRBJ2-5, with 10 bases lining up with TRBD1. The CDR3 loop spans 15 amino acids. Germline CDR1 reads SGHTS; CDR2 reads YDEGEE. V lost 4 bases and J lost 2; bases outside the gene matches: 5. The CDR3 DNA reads TGTGCCAGCAGCACCGGGGACAGGGGACAAGAGACCCAGTACTTC. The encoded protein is CASSTGDRGQETQYF.

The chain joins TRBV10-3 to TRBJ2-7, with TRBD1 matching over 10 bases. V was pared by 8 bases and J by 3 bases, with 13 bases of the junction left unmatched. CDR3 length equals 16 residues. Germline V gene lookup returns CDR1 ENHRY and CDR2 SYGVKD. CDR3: CAIATRLRDRGYEQYF. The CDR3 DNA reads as TGTGCCATCGCAACTCGACTCCGGGACAGGGGCTACGAGCAGTACTTC.

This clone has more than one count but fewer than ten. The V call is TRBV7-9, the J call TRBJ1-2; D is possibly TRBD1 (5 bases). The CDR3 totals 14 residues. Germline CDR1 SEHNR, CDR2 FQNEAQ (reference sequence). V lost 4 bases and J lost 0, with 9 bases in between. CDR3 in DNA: TGTGCCAGCAGCTCCAGGGCCACTAACTATGGCTACACCTTC. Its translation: CASSSRATNYGYTF.

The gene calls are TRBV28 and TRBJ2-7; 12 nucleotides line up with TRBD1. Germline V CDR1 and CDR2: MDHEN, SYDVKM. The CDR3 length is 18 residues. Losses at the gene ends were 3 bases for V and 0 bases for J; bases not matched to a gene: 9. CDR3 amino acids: CASSFQGTGGESSYEQYF. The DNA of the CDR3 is TGTGCCAGCAGTTTCCAGGGGACAGGGGGCGAGAGCTCCTACGAGCAGTACTTC.

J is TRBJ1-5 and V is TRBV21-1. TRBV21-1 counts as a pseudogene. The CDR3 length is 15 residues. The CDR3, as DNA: TGTGCCAGCAGCAAAGAAGCGGGGGGCAATCAGCCCCAGCATTTT. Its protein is CASSKEAGGNQPQHF.

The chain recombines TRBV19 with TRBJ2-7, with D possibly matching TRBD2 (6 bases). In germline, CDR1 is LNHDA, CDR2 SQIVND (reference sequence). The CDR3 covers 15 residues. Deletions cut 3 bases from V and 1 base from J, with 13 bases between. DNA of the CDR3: TGTGCCAGTAGTATCCTTCCAGGAGGGTCCTACGAGCAGTACTTC. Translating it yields CASSILPGGSYEQYF.

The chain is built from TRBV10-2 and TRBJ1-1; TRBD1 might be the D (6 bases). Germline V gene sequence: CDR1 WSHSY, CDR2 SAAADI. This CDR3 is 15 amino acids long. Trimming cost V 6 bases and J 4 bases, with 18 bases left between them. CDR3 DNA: TGCGCCAGCAGCGATATCAGGGGCGGAAGCACTGAAGCTTTCTTT. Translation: CASSDIRGGSTEAFF.

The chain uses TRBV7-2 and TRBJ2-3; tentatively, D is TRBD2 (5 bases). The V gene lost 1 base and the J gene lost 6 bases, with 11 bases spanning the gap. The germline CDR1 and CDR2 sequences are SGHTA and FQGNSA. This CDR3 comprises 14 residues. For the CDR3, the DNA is TGTGCCAGCAGCTTAGAGGGAGTCGGGGATACGCAGTATTTT. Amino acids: CASSLEGVGDTQYF.

The CDR3 sequence is CASSQGRAPYSTDTQYF. CDR3 in DNA: TGCGCCAGCAGCCAAGGCAGGGCCCCATATAGCACAGATACGCAGTATTTT. The chain is built from TRBV4-1 and TRBJ2-3, with a possible D match to TRBD1 (5 bases). Trimming removed 1 base at V and 0 bases at J, with 14 bases between. This CDR3 has 17 residues. The V gene's germline CDR1 is MGHRA and CDR2 YSYEKL.

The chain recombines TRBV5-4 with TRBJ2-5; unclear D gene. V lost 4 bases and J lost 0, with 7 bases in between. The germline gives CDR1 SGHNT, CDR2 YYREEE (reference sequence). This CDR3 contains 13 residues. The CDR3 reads CASSQKYQETQYF. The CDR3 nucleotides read TGTGCCAGCAGCCAGAAATACCAAGAGACCCAGTACTTC.

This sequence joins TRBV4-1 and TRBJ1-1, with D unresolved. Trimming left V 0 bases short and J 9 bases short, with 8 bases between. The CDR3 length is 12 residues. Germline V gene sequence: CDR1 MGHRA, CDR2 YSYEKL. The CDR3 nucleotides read TGCGCCAGCAGCCAAGATCTACAGAAAGCTTTCTTT. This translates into CASSQDLQKAFF.

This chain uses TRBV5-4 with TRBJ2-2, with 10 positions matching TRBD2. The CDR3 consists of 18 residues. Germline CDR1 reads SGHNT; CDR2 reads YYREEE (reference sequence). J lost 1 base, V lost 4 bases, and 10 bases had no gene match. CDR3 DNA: TGTGCCAGCAGCCCCCCGGGACTAGCGAGGCGGAACACCGGGGAGCTGTTTTTT. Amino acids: CASSPPGLARRNTGELFF.